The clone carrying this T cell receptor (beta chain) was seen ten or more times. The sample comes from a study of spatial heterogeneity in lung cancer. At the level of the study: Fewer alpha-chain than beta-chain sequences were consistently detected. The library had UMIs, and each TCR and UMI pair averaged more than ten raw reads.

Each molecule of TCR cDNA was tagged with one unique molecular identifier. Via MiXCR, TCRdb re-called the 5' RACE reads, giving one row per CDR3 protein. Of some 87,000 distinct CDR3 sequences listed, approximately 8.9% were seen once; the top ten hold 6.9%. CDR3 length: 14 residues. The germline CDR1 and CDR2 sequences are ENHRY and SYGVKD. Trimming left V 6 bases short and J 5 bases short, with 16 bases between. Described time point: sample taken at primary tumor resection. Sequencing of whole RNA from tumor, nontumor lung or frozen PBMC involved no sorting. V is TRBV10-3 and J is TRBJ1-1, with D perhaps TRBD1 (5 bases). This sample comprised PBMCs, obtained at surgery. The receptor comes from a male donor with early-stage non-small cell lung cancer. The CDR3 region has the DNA TGTGCCATCAGGAAGATATCGGGGGAAACTGAAGCTTTCTTT. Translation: CAIRKISGETEAFF.